The 18 T cell receptor beta chains reported below all come from one sample, sequenced in a study of response to subunit inactivated influenza vaccine. TCRdb re-called the RT-PCR reads with MiXCR, one entry per CDR3 protein. In the table there are some 640,000 distinct CDR3 sequences, more than 11% of which are singletons. Specimen: PBMCs from blood, collected roughly 15 days before vaccination. Receptor source: a man over 45 who received an inactivated influenza vaccine.

CDR3 residues: CASSLKSPGGLQYF. The CDR3 DNA sequence: TGTGCCAGCAGCTTAAAGTCGCCAGGGGGGCTCCAGTACTTC. This chain uses TRBV7-2 with TRBJ2-4; weak D call: TRBD1 (7 bases). V was cut by 2 bases and J by 13 bases, with 18 bases left in between. This CDR3 region has 14 residues. Germline CDR1 and CDR2: SGHTA and FQGNSA.

This chain links TRBV5-6 with TRBJ2-1, with D possibly matching TRBD2 (6 bases). Per germline, CDR1 SGHDT and CDR2 YYEEEE. V lost 1 base to trimming and J lost 7 bases, with 15 bases between them. CDR3 length: 15 residues. CDR3 sequence: CASSLLEGSANEQFF. DNA of the CDR3: TGTGCCAGCAGCTTGTTGGAGGGGTCGGCGAATGAGCAGTTCTTC. The whole variable domain, filled in from reference TRBV5-6 and TRBJ2-1, reads DAGVTQSPTHLIKTRGQQVTLRCSPKSGHDTVSWYQQALGQGPQFIFQYYEEEERQRGNFPDRFSGHQFPNYSSELNVNALLLGDSALYLCASSLLEGSANEQFFGPGTRLTVL.

This clonotype turned up a few times. This chain uses TRBV5-1 with TRBJ2-1; D is possibly TRBD1 (7 bases). V lost 3 bases to trimming and J lost 6 bases, with 10 bases between them. The CDR3 is 13 amino acids. Germline CDR1 reads SGHRS; CDR2 reads YFSETQ. The CDR3, as DNA: TGCGCCAGCAGCTACCAGGGGGGCAATGAGCAGTTCTTC. Translating it yields CASSYQGGNEQFF. The full variable domain, completed using reference TRBV5-1 and TRBJ2-1, is KAGVTQTPRYLIKTRGQQVTLSCSPISGHRSVSWYQQTPGQGLQFLFEYFSETQRNKGNFPGRFSGRQFSNSRSEMNVSTLELGDSALYLCASSYQGGNEQFFGPGTRLTVL.

This chain's CDR3 is CASSAGTMGQNSPLHF. CDR3 DNA sequence: TGTGCCAGCAGCGCGGGGACGATGGGACAAAACTCACCCCTCCACTTT. The V call is TRBV6-1, the J call TRBJ1-6; weak D call: TRBD1 (6 bases). CDR3 length equals 16 residues. CDR1 MNHNS and CDR2 SASEGT come from the germline V gene. Trimming removed 6 bases from V and 10 bases from J, with 22 bases in between.

The genes are TRBV28 and TRBJ1-2; 8 bases match TRBD1. Germline CDR1 reads MDHEN; CDR2 reads SYDVKM. This CDR3 region has 14 residues. The V and J ends lost 5 bases and 1 base, in that order; junction bases with no gene match: 3. DNA for the CDR3: TGTGCCAGCAGTACGACAGGGGATAACTATGGCTACACCTTC. Translating it yields CASSTTGDNYGYTF.

This clonotype was seen more than once but under ten times. J is TRBJ1-2 and V is TRBV20-1; the D is unclear. With 6 bases removed from V and 2 bases from J, the gap between germline ends came to 13 bases. Germline V gene sequence: CDR1 DFQATT, CDR2 SNEGSKA (reference sequence). The CDR3 consists of 13 residues. This CDR3 is CSAPEKRNYGYTF. CDR3 DNA: TGCAGTGCCCCCGAGAAGAGGAACTATGGCTACACCTTC.

CDR3 DNA: TGCGCCAGCAGCTTTGTCGGAACGGGGGCCCTGGATACGCAGTATTTT. It yields the protein CASSFVGTGALDTQYF. The chain couples TRBV5-1 to TRBJ2-3; D assignment may be TRBD1 or TRBD2 (6 bases each). In germline, CDR1 is SGHRS, CDR2 YFSETQ. V was shortened by 2 bases and J by 6 bases, with 19 bases between the two germline ends. CDR3 size: 16 residues. Together with reference TRBV5-1 and TRBJ2-3, the CDR3 gives the full variable domain: KAGVTQTPRYLIKTRGQQVTLSCSPISGHRSVSWYQQTPGQGLQFLFEYFSETQRNKGNFPGRFSGRQFSNSRSEMNVSTLELGDSALYLCASSFVGTGALDTQYFGPGTRLTVL.

This clonotype was counted only a few times. The CDR3 protein is CASRHGTSGDSYEQYF. The CDR3 DNA sequence: TGTGCCAGCAGACACGGGACTAGCGGGGATTCCTACGAGCAGTACTTC. V gene TRBV2 combines with J gene TRBJ2-7, with 13 bases that match TRBD2. There are 16 residues in the CDR3. The germline CDR1 and CDR2 sequences are SNHLY and FYNNEI. V shed 6 bases and J 1 base; nucleotides not matched to a gene: 6.

About this clonotype itself: Germline is not matched at one junction end, which may reflect a read error. This sequence joins TRBV7-2 and TRBJ2-7; no definite D call. The germline V gene encodes CDR1 SGHTA and CDR2 FQGNSA. The CDR3 is 14 residues long. The CDR3 region is CASILVGPVYEQYF. In DNA, the CDR3 is TGTGCCAGCATCTTAGTCGGGCCGGTTTACGAGCAGTACTTC.

The genes are TRBV6-2 or TRBV6-3 and TRBJ2-7, with 8 bases matching TRBD1. Germline V gene data show CDR1 as MNHEY and CDR2 as SVGEGT. The J segment lost 4 bases and the V segment lost 8 bases, leaving 13 bases of the junction unmatched. This CDR3 has 15 residues. In nucleotides, the CDR3 is TGTGCCAGCCTCGACAGGGGCCCCCTCCCTTACGAGCAGTACTTC. This encodes CASLDRGPLPYEQYF.

This clonotype was seen more than once but under ten times. The chain couples TRBV6-5 to TRBJ1-3; no reliable D call. CDR1 is MNHEY and CDR2 is SVGAGI in the germline V gene. The CDR3 consists of 13 residues. The V end was cut by 4 bases, the J end by 2 bases, with 6 bases between. CDR3 nucleotide sequence: TGTGCCAGCAGTTCTCTCACTGGAAACACCATATATTTT. Translation gives CASSSLTGNTIYF.

There are a few counts of this clonotype. The chain is built from TRBV14 and TRBJ2-5, with D tentatively TRBD1 (5 bases). V lost 5 bases and J 4 bases, leaving 8 bases between the germline ends. The CDR3 has 12 residues. Germline V gene sequence: CDR1 SGHDN, CDR2 FVKESK. The CDR3 loop reads CASSEGVETQYF. In nucleotides, the CDR3 is TGTGCCAGCAGCGAAGGGGTAGAGACCCAGTACTTC.

This clonotype has only a few counts. The chain carries TRBV7-2 and TRBJ2-1; perhaps TRBD2 as D (6 bases). Germline V lookup: CDR1 SGHTA, CDR2 FQGNSA. There are 16 residues in the CDR3. Trimming pared 0 bases from V and 0 bases from J, leaving 9 bases between. The CDR3 DNA sequence: TGTGCCAGCAGCTTAGCGCACGGGAGCTCCTACAATGAGCAGTTCTTC. This gives the protein CASSLAHGSSYNEQFF.

The V gene is TRBV28, the J gene TRBJ2-1, with D perhaps matching TRBD1 or TRBD2 (5 bases each). This CDR3 spans 15 amino acids. The ends were cut back, 4 bases at V and 8 bases at J, with 18 bases in the middle. Germline CDR1 is MDHEN and CDR2 is SYDVKM. The CDR3 DNA is TGTGCCAGCAGTTCCCCTACGGGGCCCCTCTATGAGCAGTTCTTC. Its protein is CASSSPTGPLYEQFF.

This clonotype has only a few counts. The rearrangement links TRBV12-3 or TRBV12-4 to TRBJ1-3, with TRBD1 as a possible D gene (5 bases). CDR3 length: 15 residues. V gave up 6 bases and J gave up 4 bases, with 16 bases separating them. The CDR3 DNA reads TGTGCCAGCAGCCTCGGGGCAGGGACGGGAAACACCATATATTTT. Translating gives CASSLGAGTGNTIYF.

A few counts support this clonotype. The chain links TRBV28 to TRBJ2-3; 8 bases are shared with TRBD2. CDR1 and CDR2 (germline): MDHEN, SYDVKM. The length of the CDR3 is 15 residues. The J segment lost 3 bases and the V segment lost 6 bases, leaving 8 bases of the junction unmatched. The CDR3 region is CASSPRSGRTDTQYF. CDR3 coding DNA: TGTGCCAGCAGCCCGCGCAGCGGGAGAACAGATACGCAGTATTTT. The full variable domain, its missing parts supplied by reference TRBV28 and TRBJ2-3, is DVKVTQSSRYLVKRTGEKVFLECVQDMDHENMFWYRQDPGLGLRLIYFSYDVKMKEKGDIPEGYSVSREKKERFSLILESASTNQTSMYLCASSPRSGRTDTQYFGPGTRLTVL.

This clonotype has a handful of counts. The chain carries TRBV4-3 and TRBJ2-7, with D perhaps being TRBD1 or TRBD2 (6 bases each). Germline values: CDR1 LGHNA, CDR2 YSLEER. The CDR3 is made up of 17 amino acids. V shed 0 bases and J shed 2 bases, with 17 bases lying between them. CDR3 coding DNA: TGCGCCAGCAGCCAAGAAACACGCGGGACACTAGCCTACGAGCAGTACTTC. This codes for CASSQETRGTLAYEQYF.

There are many counts of this clonotype. V and J are TRBV5-1 and TRBJ2-3; D is uncertain. Germline V gene data show CDR1 as SGHRS and CDR2 as YFSETQ. There are 15 residues in the CDR3. Trimming cost V 0 bases and J 0 bases, with 8 bases left between them. As DNA, the CDR3 is TGCGCCAGCAGCTTGGTGAGCGCGAGCACAGATACGCAGTATTTT. Protein product: CASSLVSASTDTQYF.